Listed below are T cell receptor beta chains from one sample, sequenced in a study of human T cells and chemical hapten exposure. TCRdb re-derived calls from the RACE reads in MiXCR, one entry per CDR3 protein. Among roughly 120,000 distinct CDR3 sequences listed, roughly 9% were seen once. The sample consisted of whole blood, taken in connection with sensitization to the hapten diphenylcyclopropenone (DPC). Source of these receptors: a woman aged 40 to 55 with alopecia areata. Some clones in this sample may be carry-over from other donors' samples. Each CDR3 is given with its conserved first and last residue. A D gene is named only where the DNA matches it firmly.

j_call | d_call | cdr3_length | v_call | cdr3_aa
TRBJ1-6 | TRBD1 | 17 | TRBV4-1 | CASSQGRGLRSNSPLHF
TRBJ1-2 | - | 14 | TRBV27 | CASSLSRTNYGYTF
TRBJ2-2 | TRBD1 | 16 | TRBV5-1 | CASRPTGGMNTGELFF
TRBJ2-3 | - | 14 | TRBV3-1 | CASSQFGGSDTQYF
TRBJ1-2 | - | 15 | TRBV13 | CASSRKKGLSYGYTF
TRBJ2-6 | - | 14 | TRBV3-1 | CASSQDAGANVLTF
TRBJ1-1 | - | 13 | TRBV29-1 | CSVEKERDTEAFF
TRBJ2-7 | TRBD2 | 17 | TRBV19 | CASSIRLAGGTAYEQYF
TRBJ2-5 | - | 13 | TRBV13 | CASSLVARGTQYF
TRBJ1-5 | TRBD1 | 14 | TRBV4-1 | CASSWGQGAQPQHF
TRBJ1-4 | - | 14 | TRBV27 | CASSFSAGVEKLFF
TRBJ2-1 | TRBD1 | 14 | TRBV6-2/TRBV6-3 | CASNIGDSYNEQFF
TRBJ2-3 | TRBD2 | 15 | TRBV5-1 | CASSLTGLVQDTQYF
TRBJ1-2 | TRBD1 | 14 | TRBV7-2 | CASSLETGGHGYTF
TRBJ2-1 | - | 15 | TRBV12-3/TRBV12-4 | CASSFGQELYNEQFF
TRBJ2-3 | - | 15 | TRBV20-1 | CSAPRGGSGTDTQYF
TRBJ1-3 | - | 14 | TRBV4-1 | CASSHPAFGNTIYF
TRBJ2-5 | - | 16 | TRBV3-1 | CASSQSRDGIQETQYF
TRBJ1-5 | - | 15 | TRBV6-5 | CASSYGSGTNQPQHF
TRBJ2-1 | - | 17 | TRBV28 | CASSRDPLSGAPNEQFF
TRBJ2-3 | - | 13 | TRBV11-2 | CASSFRATDTQYF
TRBJ1-1 | - | 14 | TRBV18 | CASSLGLLNTEAFF
TRBJ2-2 | - | 14 | TRBV29-1 | CSAGQQPNTGELFF
TRBJ2-7 | TRBD1 | 15 | TRBV12-3/TRBV12-4 | CASSLETGIAKEQYF
TRBJ2-7 | - | 15 | TRBV6-2/TRBV6-3 | CASSRIASTSYEQYF
TRBJ2-2 | TRBD1 | 16 | TRBV25-1 | CASREGQGANTGELFF
TRBJ2-3 | - | 14 | TRBV4-1 | CASSLGTYTDTQYF
TRBJ2-1 | TRBD2 | 18 | TRBV4-3 | CASSQQFPTSGGANEQFF
TRBJ2-7 | TRBD2 | 16 | TRBV11-2 | CASSSSGGLSSYEQYF